This TCR beta chain was profiled in a study of CD8+CD57+ T cells in acquired aplastic anemia. About the research overall: CD4+ and CD8+ cells, once sorted, gave DNA averaging 3.2 ug. Study results and caveats: Patients versus controls showed no significant CD8+ Simpson's diversity difference. In common between the patients and the controls were more than 25 CD8+ CDR3 sequences.

About this clonotype itself: Antigen unknown.

Trimming took 5 bases from V and 3 from J; bases not matched to a gene: 3. This CDR3 region has 14 residues. Per germline, CDR1 KGHSH and CDR2 LQKENI. Genomic DNA was employed as the template in profiling TCR beta VDJ and CDR3. TCRdb called the reads again in MiXCR, with one record for every CDR3 protein. Of some 170,000 distinct CDR3 sequences in the sample, roughly 48% were seen once. V is TRBV18 and J is TRBJ2-7; 11 positions agree with TRBD1. The sequenced sample consisted of sorted CD4+, CD8+, or CD8+CD57+ T cells (not recorded which) from PBMCs. This sequence was found in a human donor in good health. The CDR3 DNA reads as TGTGCCAGCTCATGGGACAGGGGGAACTACGAGCAGTACTTC. Amino acid sequence: CASSWDRGNYEQYF. The whole variable domain, filled in from reference TRBV18 and TRBJ2-7, reads NAGVMQNPRHLVRRRGQEARLRCSPMKGHSHVYWYRQLPEEGLKFMVYLQKENIIDESGMPKERFSAEFPKEGPSILRIQQVVRGDSAAYFCASSWDRGNYEQYFGPGTRLTVT.